What follows are 24 T cell receptor beta chains derived from one specimen sequenced in a study of prognosis after radiotherapy for stage I lung cancer. It was by two-round multiplex PCR that TCR beta CDR3 was amplified from genomic DNA. With primers specific to each TRBV and TRBJ gene, the first-round PCR was performed. TCRdb ran MiXCR on the multiplex PCR reads and lists one entry per CDR3 protein. The data hold approximately 13,000 distinct CDR3 sequences, with approximately 46% observed a single time. Sequences were derived from PBMCs, sampled before or after stereotactic body radiation therapy (not recorded which). The origin of the receptors is a donor aged 50 or older with non-small cell lung cancer.

Turning to this clonotype: This sequence may be a read error, since a much larger clone differs from it by one base. This chain connects TRBV5-4 to TRBJ1-2; the match to TRBD1 covers 7 bases. The CDR3 has 15 amino acids. CDR1 and CDR2 (germline): SGHNT, YYREEE (reference sequence). In DNA form, the CDR3 reads TGTGCCAGCAGCTTGGCCTTAGGGGGCGCGGGTGGCTACAACTTC. This encodes CASSLALGGAGGYNF.

V and J are TRBV7-2 and TRBJ2-7; 8 nucleotides match TRBD1. V shed 7 bases, J shed 7 bases, and the junction held 9 bases outside the gene matches. Germline CDR1 SGHTA, CDR2 FQGNSA. This CDR3 comprises 13 residues. The CDR3 DNA sequence: TGTGCCAGCACCCGGGACAGGAACGGGGAGCAGTACTTC. Its translation is CASTRDRNGEQYF.

This clonotype was recorded at least ten times. The rearrangement joins TRBV18 to TRBJ2-5; a possible D gene is TRBD2 (5 bases). Germline CDR1 KGHSH, CDR2 LQKENI. V lost 4 bases and J 4 bases, leaving 10 bases between the germline ends. This CDR3 region has 13 residues. In nucleotides, the CDR3 is TGTGCCAGCTCACTAGAGGGTTCAGAGACCCAGTACTTC. Its translation: CASSLEGSETQYF.

The chain is built from TRBV7-6 and TRBJ2-7; possibly TRBD1 for D (5 bases). This CDR3 has 15 amino acids. CDR1 is SGHVS and CDR2 is FNYEAQ in the germline V gene. V was clipped by 5 bases and J by 0 bases, with 14 bases between them. The CDR3 region is CASSKNRSPSYEQYF. CDR3 coding DNA: TGTGCCAGCAGCAAAAACAGGAGTCCCTCCTACGAGCAGTACTTC.

The rearrangement links TRBV27 to TRBJ1-5; maybe TRBD1 (6 bases). The germline CDR1 and CDR2 sequences are MNHEY and SMNVEV (reference sequence). The CDR3 is 15 amino acids. V lost 5 bases, J lost 4 bases, and 15 bases lay in between. CDR3 sequence reads: CASSRAGALNQPQHF. The CDR3 region has the DNA TGTGCCAGCAGTCGAGCAGGGGCCCTTAATCAGCCCCAGCATTTT.

This clonotype was found many times. The chain uses TRBV20-1 and TRBJ2-7; 8 bases fit TRBD2. CDR1 and CDR2 (germline): DFQATT, SNEGSKA (reference sequence). There are 14 residues in the CDR3. V lost 3 bases and J lost 5; bases outside the gene matches: 9. The CDR3 DNA reads TGCAGTGCTAGTTCTCGGGAGGGCTTGGACGAGCAGTACTTC. Protein product: CSASSREGLDEQYF.

In its sample, this clonotype was seen a few times. With a much larger clone just one base away, this may be a read error. CDR3 DNA sequence: TGTGCCAGCAGCCCCCCGGCTAGCACAGATACGCAGTATTTT. Protein: CASSPPASTDTQYF. The V gene is TRBV7-6, the J gene TRBJ2-3, with D unclear. With 5 bases removed from V and 0 bases from J, the gap between germline ends came to 9 bases. The CDR3 covers 14 residues. CDR1 and CDR2 (germline): SGHVS, FNYEAQ. Supplemented by reference TRBV7-6 and TRBJ2-3, the full variable domain reads GAGVSQSPRYKVTKRGQDVALRCDPISGHVSLYWYRQALGQGPEFLTYFNYEAQQDKSGLPNDRFSAERPEGSISTLTIQRTEQRDSAMYRCASSPPASTDTQYFGPGTRLTVL.

This chain connects TRBV7-9 to TRBJ2-1, with D maybe TRBD2 (6 bases). This CDR3 is 15 amino acids long. Deletions cut 4 bases from V and 6 bases from J, with 16 bases between. Germline assignment: CDR1 SEHNR and CDR2 FQNEAQ (reference sequence). The CDR3 bases are TGTGCCAGCAGCTCACGGGAGATCCCTGGCAATGAGCAGTTCTTC. It encodes CASSSREIPGNEQFF.

Concerning this clonotype itself: A read error may be the cause here, since a much bigger clone is one base away. The chain carries TRBV6-1 and TRBJ1-5; D may be TRBD1 (5 bases). The CDR3 sequence is 15 residues long. Trimming removed 7 bases at V and 6 bases at J, with 19 bases between. Per the germline V gene, CDR1 is MNHNS and CDR2 is SASEGT. The CDR3: CASTRLSGASQPQHF. The CDR3 DNA reads TGTGCCAGCACCCGTTTGTCCGGGGCCAGTCAGCCCCAGCATTTT.

This clonotype was observed at least ten times. The rearrangement uses TRBV4-1 and TRBJ2-7, with D perhaps TRBD2 (6 bases). The CDR3 is 16 amino acids. CDR1 is MGHRA, CDR2 YSYEKL, per germline. V lost 0 bases and J lost 2, with 14 bases in between. CDR3: CASSQEMDGRTYEQYF. CDR3 nucleotide sequence: TGCGCCAGCAGCCAAGAAATGGATGGGAGGACCTACGAGCAGTACTTC.

This sequence joins TRBV11-3 and TRBJ2-7; 8 bases are shared with TRBD2. J was trimmed by 7 bases and V by 0 bases; bases with no gene match: 2. The CDR3 has 13 amino acids. Germline V lookup: CDR1 SGHNT, CDR2 YENEEA. The CDR3 region has the DNA TGTGCCAGCAGCTTAGATACGGGGGGGGAGCAGTACTTC. Translation gives CASSLDTGGEQYF.

There are many counts of this clonotype. The chain uses TRBV3-1 and TRBJ1-5; D possibly corresponds to TRBD1 (5 bases). Looked up from germline, CDR1 is LGHDT and CDR2 is YNNKEL (reference sequence). Trimming stripped 4 bases from V and 5 bases from J, with 9 bases between. CDR3 length: 13 residues. CDR3 in amino acids: CASSPGGDQPQHF. In nucleotides, the CDR3 is TGTGCCAGCAGCCCCGGGGGGGATCAGCCCCAGCATTTT.

This clonotype was counted at least ten times. The chain couples TRBV3-1 to TRBJ2-1; D uncertain. This CDR3 comprises 12 residues. Trimming pared 1 base from V and 8 bases from J, leaving 6 bases between. The germline V gene has CDR1 LGHDT and CDR2 YNNKEL (reference sequence). In DNA form, the CDR3 reads TGTGCCAGCAGCCAAGGGGTCCATGAGCAGTTCTTC. Translated: CASSQGVHEQFF.

At least ten counts were recorded for this clonotype. The chain carries TRBV5-1 and TRBJ2-2; D tentatively fits TRBD1 or TRBD2 (5 bases each). Trimming removed 4 bases at V and 4 bases at J, with 17 bases between. Germline V gene data show CDR1 as SGHRS and CDR2 as YFSETQ. The CDR3 sequence is 16 residues long. This CDR3 reads CASSHEYRDGTGELFF. The DNA for the CDR3 is TGCGCCAGCAGCCATGAGTACCGGGACGGCACCGGGGAGCTGTTTTTT.

With regard to this clonotype: Just one base apart from a much larger clone, this may be a read error. CDR3 sequence reads: CASIYSGAVDEKLFF. CDR3 sequence (DNA): TGTGCCAGCATTTACTCGGGGGCTGTTGATGAAAAACTGTTTTTT. This chain uses TRBV6-2 or TRBV6-3 with TRBJ1-4, with D tentatively TRBD1 (6 bases). The CDR3 extends over 15 amino acids. Germline CDR1 is MNHEY and CDR2 is SVGEGT.

In this sample, this clonotype is medium-sized. The genes are TRBV28 and TRBJ2-7; TRBD1 matches 7 bases. The J segment lost 0 bases and the V segment lost 6 bases, leaving 5 bases of the junction unmatched. The CDR3 is 14 residues long. Germline values: CDR1 MDHEN, CDR2 SYDVKM. Here the CDR3 DNA reads TGTGCCAGCAGGCGACAGGGAAGCTCCTACGAGCAGTACTTC. Its protein product is CASRRQGSSYEQYF.

The chain combines TRBV28 with TRBJ2-2; no reliable D call. CDR1 is MDHEN and CDR2 is SYDVKM in the germline V gene. V was shortened by 6 bases and J by 1 base, with 9 bases between the two germline ends. This CDR3 has 14 amino acids. Written as DNA, the CDR3 is TGTGCCAGCAGGACCCACGGGAACACCGGGGAGCTGTTTTTT. Protein sequence: CASRTHGNTGELFF.

About this clonotype: This is likely an artifact of a read error, given a far larger clone one base away. V is TRBV6-4 and J is TRBJ2-7; either TRBD1 or TRBD2 may supply D (6 bases each). The CDR3 loop spans 13 amino acids. Trimming took 3 bases from V and 9 from J, leaving 15 bases between them. Germline values: CDR1 MRHNA, CDR2 SNTAGT. The CDR3 sequence is CASSERRGATQYF. In nucleotides, the CDR3 is TGTGCCAGCAGTGAAAGGAGGGGGGCGACGCAGTACTTC.

This clonotype was found many times. The V and J genes are TRBV9 and TRBJ2-2; TRBD2 matches 7 bases. Germline V gene sequence: CDR1 SGDLS, CDR2 YYNGEE. This CDR3 comprises 16 residues. V lost 4 bases and J lost 5; bases outside the gene matches: 11. CDR3 in DNA: TGTGCCAGCAGCACCAGCATGGCGGGAGTTACCGGGGAGCTGTTTTTT. Translation gives CASSTSMAGVTGELFF.

In its sample, this clonotype was seen many times. The V and J genes are TRBV19 and TRBJ2-1, with 11 bases fitting TRBD2. Losses at the gene ends were 6 bases for V and 0 bases for J; bases not matched to a gene: 7. This CDR3 is built from 17 residues. Germline lookup yields CDR1 LNHDA and CDR2 SQIVND (reference sequence). CDR3 DNA sequence: TGTGCCAGTAGCCCCGGGACTAGCGGTAGCTCCTACAATGAGCAGTTCTTC. Its translation: CASSPGTSGSSYNEQFF.

This chain uses TRBV12-3 or TRBV12-4 with TRBJ2-3, with D possibly matching TRBD1 (6 bases). The V end was cut by 7 bases, the J end by 0 bases, with 23 bases between. The CDR3 extends over 18 amino acids. CDR3 sequence: CASIPGTGHISSTDTQYF. In DNA, the CDR3 is TGTGCCAGCATCCCCGGTACAGGGCATATATCTAGCACAGATACGCAGTATTTT.

The rearrangement uses TRBV2 and TRBJ1-5, with D tentatively TRBD1 (5 bases). The CDR3 has 12 residues. Germline CDR1 and CDR2: SNHLY and FYNNEI. Deletions cut 7 bases from V and 6 bases from J, with 10 bases between. The CDR3: CASIDGGQPQHF. The DNA for the CDR3 is TGTGCCAGCATTGATGGGGGTCAGCCCCAGCATTTT.

The sample holds a few counts of this clonotype. The chain has TRBV10-1 and TRBJ2-2, with TRBD2 matching 8 bases. The CDR3 is made up of 15 amino acids. The V segment lost 2 bases and the J segment 4 bases; nucleotides outside the gene matches: 3. The germline gives CDR1 WNHNN, CDR2 SYGVQD (reference sequence). The CDR3 region is CASSEASGSTGELFF. For the CDR3, the DNA is TGCGCCAGCAGTGAGGCTAGCGGGTCCACCGGGGAGCTGTTTTTT.

The table lists this clonotype with many counts. CDR3 sequence reads: CASSQTGSGIREQYF. For the CDR3, the DNA is TGTGCCAGCAGTCAGACAGGGAGCGGTATACGCGAGCAGTACTTC. The chain is built from TRBV12-3 or TRBV12-4 and TRBJ2-7, with 7 bases matching TRBD1. Trimming cost V 5 bases and J 6 bases; bases outside gene matches: 13. The CDR3 totals 15 residues.